There are a few counts of the clone carrying this TCR beta chain. Participant-reported clinical history was the basis for cohort assignment. This CDR3 has 13 amino acids. The V end was cut by 1 base, the J end by 5 bases, with 9 bases between. CDR1 MNHEY and CDR2 SMNVEV come from the germline V gene (reference sequence). The data derive from a study of blood T cell repertoires in COVID-19. Here immunoSEQ multiplex PCR was the method, and the copy in TCRdb shows in-frame clones only, minus some. The sample carries approximately 330,000 clones, 65% to 90% recorded once. This receptor was identified in a woman between 40 and 55 years old with acute COVID-19. The specimen sequenced was PBMCs or T cells enriched from blood (not recorded which). The V call is TRBV27, the J call TRBJ2-7, with D maybe TRBD2 (6 bases). The CDR3 sequence is CASSLYGGNEQYF. The CDR3 bases are TGTGCCAGCAGTTTATACGGGGGTAACGAGCAGTACTTC.